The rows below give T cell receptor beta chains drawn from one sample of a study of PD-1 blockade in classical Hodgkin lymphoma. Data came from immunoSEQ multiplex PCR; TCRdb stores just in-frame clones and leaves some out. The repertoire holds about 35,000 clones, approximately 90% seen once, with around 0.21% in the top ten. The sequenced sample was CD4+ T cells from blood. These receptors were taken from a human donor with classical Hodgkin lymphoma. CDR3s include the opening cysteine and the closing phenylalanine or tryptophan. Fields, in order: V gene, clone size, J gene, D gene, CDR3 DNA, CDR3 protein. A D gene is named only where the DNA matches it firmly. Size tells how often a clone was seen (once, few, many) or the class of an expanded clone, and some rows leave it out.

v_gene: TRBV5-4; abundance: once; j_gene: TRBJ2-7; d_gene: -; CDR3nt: TGTGCCAGCAGCTTTCCGCTAGAGGCGGGCGAGCAGTACTTC; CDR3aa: CASSFPLEAGEQYF
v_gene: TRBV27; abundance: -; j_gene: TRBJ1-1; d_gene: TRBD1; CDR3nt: TGTGCCAGCAGTTTTGACAGGGTGGGGATTAGGGCTTTCTTT; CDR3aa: CASSFDRVGIRAFF
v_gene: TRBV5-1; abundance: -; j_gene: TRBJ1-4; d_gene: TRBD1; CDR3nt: TGCGCCACGACAGGGGCTAATGAAAAACTGTTTTTT; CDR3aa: CATTGANEKLFF
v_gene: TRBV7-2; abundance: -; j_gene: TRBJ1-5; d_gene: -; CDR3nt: TGTGCCAGCAGCGGACAGTATATTTTAGGCAATCAGCCCCAGCATTTT; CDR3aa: CASSGQYILGNQPQHF
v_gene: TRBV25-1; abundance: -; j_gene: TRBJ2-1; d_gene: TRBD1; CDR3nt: TGTGCCAGCAGTGACCCGGGACAGATCAATGAGCAGTTCTTC; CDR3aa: CASSDPGQINEQFF
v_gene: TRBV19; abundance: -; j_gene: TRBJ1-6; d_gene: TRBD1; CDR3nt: TGTGCCAGTAGGAGTTGGGGACAGCAAAATTCACCCCTCCACTTT; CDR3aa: CASRSWGQQNSPLHF
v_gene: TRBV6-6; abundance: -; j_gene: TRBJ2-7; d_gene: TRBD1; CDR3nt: TGTGCCAGCAGCCGTGGGGACAGGGGTCGGGAGCAGTACTTC; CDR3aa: CASSRGDRGREQYF
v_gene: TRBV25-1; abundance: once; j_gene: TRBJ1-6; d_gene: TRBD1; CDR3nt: TGTGCCAGCAGTGAAGGGACAGGGGCCTATAATTCACCCCTCCACTTT; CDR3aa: CASSEGTGAYNSPLHF
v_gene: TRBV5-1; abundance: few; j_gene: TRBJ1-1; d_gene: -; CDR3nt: TGCGCCAGCAGCTTGTTGCTGGAAAATGAAGCTTTCTTT; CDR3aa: CASSLLLENEAFF
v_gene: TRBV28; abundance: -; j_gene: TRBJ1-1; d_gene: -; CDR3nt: TGTGCCAGCAGTTTACTTCTCCAGGGGAGCGGAGCTTTCTTT; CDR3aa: CASSLLLQGSGAFF